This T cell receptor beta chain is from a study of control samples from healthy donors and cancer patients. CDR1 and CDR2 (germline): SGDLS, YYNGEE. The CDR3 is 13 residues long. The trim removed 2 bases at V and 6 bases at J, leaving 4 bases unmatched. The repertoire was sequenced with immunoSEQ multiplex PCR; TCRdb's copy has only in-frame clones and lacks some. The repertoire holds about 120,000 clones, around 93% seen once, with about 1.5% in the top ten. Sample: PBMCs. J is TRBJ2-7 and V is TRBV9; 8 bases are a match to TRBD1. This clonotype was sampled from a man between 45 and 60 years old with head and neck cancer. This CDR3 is CASSVGQGSEQYF. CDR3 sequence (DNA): TGTGCCAGCAGCGTCGGACAGGGATCCGAGCAGTACTTC.